The 14 T cell receptor beta chains below were found in one sample sequenced in a study of blood T cell repertoires in COVID-19 (dated by TCRdb to 2020 to 2021). The library was built by means of the immunoSEQ multiplex PCR assay. The table was pulled from immuneACCESS by TCRdb, which kept in-frame rearrangements only. Such tables lose some clones; where checked, under half of the loss comes from unresolved V genes, and the rest has no known cause. This sample lists 300,000 to 400,000 clones; approximately 89% were detected once. The top ten constitute under 2% of the sample. Sequenced material: peripheral blood. These receptors came from a woman aged 25 to 39 with COVID-19, enrolled during active disease.

The rearrangement uses TRBV19 and TRBJ1-5; a weak D match, TRBD1 (5 bases). Germline loops: CDR1 LNHDA, CDR2 SQIVND (reference sequence). V lost 4 bases and J lost 7, with 8 bases in between. The CDR3 consists of 12 residues. CDR3 loop: CASSSGDQPQHF. CDR3 nucleotides: TGTGCCAGTAGTAGCGGGGACCAGCCCCAGCATTTT. The full variable domain, completed using reference TRBV19 and TRBJ1-5, is DGGITQSPKYLFRKEGQNVTLSCEQNLNHDAMYWYRQDPGQGLRLIYYSQIVNDFQKGDIAEGYSVSREKKESFPLTVTSAQKNPTAFYLCASSSGDQPQHFGDGTRLSIL.

The J gene is TRBJ1-6, the V gene TRBV2; 7 nucleotides agree with TRBD1. Germline V gene data show CDR1 as SNHLY and CDR2 as FYNNEI. V trimming: 7 bases; J trimming: 9 bases; junction bases outside the gene matches: 12. The CDR3 consists of 15 residues. The CDR3 protein is CASMGQLGISSPLHF. The CDR3 DNA reads TGTGCCAGCATGGGACAGCTAGGGATAAGTTCACCCCTCCACTTT.

The genes are TRBV11-2 and TRBJ1-4; 10 positions agree with TRBD1. J was trimmed by 0 bases and V by 6 bases; bases with no gene match: 4. The CDR3 is 16 residues long. CDR1 is SGHAT and CDR2 is FQNNGV in the germline V gene. The CDR3 reads CASSHGQGATNEKLFF. CDR3 DNA: TGTGCCAGCAGTCACGGACAGGGGGCAACTAATGAAAAACTGTTTTTT.

This chain uses TRBV11-3 with TRBJ1-1; 10 bases align to TRBD1. CDR3 length: 16 amino acids. Germline lookup yields CDR1 SGHNT and CDR2 YENEEA. V dropped 6 bases and J dropped 4; count of bases not matched to a gene: 11. The CDR3 DNA follows: TGTGCCAGCAGACCCGGGACAGGGGCAGGTGGCACTGAAGCTTTCTTT. Encoded protein: CASRPGTGAGGTEAFF.

The V and J genes are TRBV2 and TRBJ2-5; 9 bases map to TRBD1. Germline loops: CDR1 SNHLY, CDR2 FYNNEI. Trimming cost V 7 bases and J 5 bases; bases outside gene matches: 8. This CDR3 has 14 residues. The CDR3 nucleotides are TGTGCCAGCAAACTGGACAGGGGAGACGAGACCCAGTACTTC. This codes for CASKLDRGDETQYF.

The chain employs TRBV5-1 and TRBJ1-4; the D gene is possibly TRBD1 (6 bases). There are 15 residues in the CDR3. Germline lookup yields CDR1 SGHRS and CDR2 YFSETQ. Trimming removed 4 bases from V and 8 bases from J, with 18 bases in between. The CDR3 DNA is TGCGCCAGCAGCGGGGCCGGGACATCGGGGGAAAAACTGTTTTTT. Amino acid sequence: CASSGAGTSGEKLFF.

This chain links TRBV30 with TRBJ2-3; a possible D gene is TRBD1 (5 bases). The CDR3 contains 11 residues. Germline V gene data show CDR1 as GTSNPN and CDR2 as SVGIG (reference sequence). Trimming left V 2 bases short and J 6 bases short, with 6 bases between. Written as DNA, the CDR3 is TGTGCCTGGAGTAGGGGTGATACGCAGTATTTT. Protein: CAWSRGDTQYF.

The V and J genes are TRBV6-5 and TRBJ1-5; D might be TRBD1 (5 bases). The ends were cut back, 4 bases at V and 2 bases at J, with 15 bases in the middle. This CDR3 region has 16 residues. Germline assignment: CDR1 MNHEY and CDR2 SVGAGI. CDR3 loop: CASSSNRGDGNQPQHF. DNA of the CDR3: TGTGCCAGCAGTTCTAACCGGGGGGATGGCAATCAGCCCCAGCATTTT.

The chain combines TRBV6-5 with TRBJ1-2; D gene uncertain. Trimming took 6 bases from V and 0 from J, leaving 8 bases between them. The CDR3 consists of 13 residues. CDR1 is MNHEY, CDR2 SVGAGI, per germline. The CDR3 coding sequence is TGTGCCAGCAGGCCCGGTACTAACTATGGCTACACCTTC. This codes for CASRPGTNYGYTF.

The chain links TRBV15 to TRBJ1-5; maybe TRBD1 (6 bases). CDR3 size: 15 residues. V shed 1 base and J shed 5 bases, with 12 bases lying between them. CDR1 is LNHNV and CDR2 is YYDKDF in the germline V gene (reference sequence). The CDR3 loop is CATSRVNRVDQPQHF. The DNA of the CDR3 is TGTGCCACCAGCAGAGTAAACAGGGTTGATCAGCCCCAGCATTTT.

The chain combines TRBV12-3 or TRBV12-4 with TRBJ2-1; D is ambiguous. The CDR3 spans 13 residues. V was pared by 3 bases and J by 5 bases, with 8 bases between. The CDR3 DNA follows: TGTGCCAGCAGTTTTTCGCAGAACAATGAGCAGTTCTTC. This encodes CASSFSQNNEQFF.

The chain links TRBV20-1 to TRBJ1-2; 8 nucleotides line up with TRBD1. The germline gives CDR1 DFQATT, CDR2 SNEGSKA (reference sequence). V dropped 3 bases and J dropped 7; count of bases not matched to a gene: 10. CDR3 size: 14 residues. CDR3 in DNA: TGCAGTGCTAGTCAGGGGGCGCCGTCCGCTGGCTACACCTTC. It yields the protein CSASQGAPSAGYTF.

CDR3 loop: CASSQNRDEAFF. Here the CDR3 DNA reads TGTGCCAGCAGTCAAAACAGGGATGAAGCTTTCTTT. The gene calls are TRBV6-2 or TRBV6-3 and TRBJ1-1, with D possibly matching TRBD1 (6 bases). V was pared by 5 bases and J by 7 bases, with 11 bases between. Germline-derived CDR1 and CDR2 are MNHEY and SVGEGT. There are 12 residues in the CDR3.

V gene TRBV11-2 combines with J gene TRBJ2-1; 9 nucleotides match TRBD1. The CDR3 runs 14 residues. The germline V gene encodes CDR1 SGHAT and CDR2 FQNNGV. The CDR3 bases are TGTGCGGGCAGCCCAGGACAGGGGCTTAATGAGCAGTTCTTC. Amino acid sequence: CAGSPGQGLNEQFF.